The 22 T cell receptor beta chains reported below all come from one sample, sequenced in a study of shared clonotypes between healthy human individuals. Data came from immunoSEQ multiplex PCR; TCRdb stores just in-frame clones and leaves some out. The sample holds 1,400,000 or so clones, less than 99% seen once. Sequencing input: naive CD4+ T cells sorted from blood. As for subset: CD45RA+ positively selected. The receptors here all came from a man under 40 in good health.

This chain uses TRBV6-6 with TRBJ2-7; 8 bases fit TRBD2. CDR1 MNHNY and CDR2 SVGAGI come from the germline V gene (reference sequence). Germline trimming cut 6 bases from V and 4 bases from J; bases unmatched to any gene: 8. The CDR3 runs 14 residues. In DNA, the CDR3 is TGTGCCAGCAGCGACCGGGAGGGTCCGTACGAGCAGTACTTC. Translated: CASSDREGPYEQYF.

The chain carries TRBV2 and TRBJ1-5; no reliable D call. The CDR3 runs to 15 residues. Germline CDR1 SNHLY, CDR2 FYNNEI. The germline V and J ends were trimmed by 4 bases and 6 bases, with 16 bases remaining between them. CDR3 nucleotide sequence: TGTGCCAGCAGTGGCCCCAACCCGGCCGGTCAGCCCCAGCATTTT. It translates to CASSGPNPAGQPQHF.

The genes are TRBV5-4 and TRBJ2-7; 7 bases are shared with TRBD1. V shed 0 bases, J shed 5 bases, and the junction held 5 bases outside the gene matches. CDR3 length: 14 amino acids. Germline V gives CDR1 SGHNT, CDR2 YYREEE (reference sequence). The CDR3 is CASSLGTGYDEQYF. CDR3 sequence (DNA): TGTGCCAGCAGCTTGGGGACAGGCTATGACGAGCAGTACTTC.

CDR3 region: CASSGGTGNGNTIYF. In nucleotides, the CDR3 is TGTGCCAGCAGCGGGGGGACAGGGAATGGAAACACCATATATTTT. This chain uses TRBV9 with TRBJ1-3, with TRBD1 matching 9 bases. Germline V gene data show CDR1 as SGDLS and CDR2 as YYNGEE. The V and J ends lost 3 bases and 3 bases, in that order; junction bases with no gene match: 4. This CDR3 region has 15 residues.

This chain connects TRBV4-1 to TRBJ2-5; the D call may be TRBD1 or TRBD2 (5 bases each). V dropped 1 base and J dropped 5 bases, with 14 bases sitting between them. Looked up from germline, CDR1 is MGHRA and CDR2 is YSYEKL. This CDR3 spans 15 amino acids. The CDR3 reads CASSQGLAWDETQYF. Here the CDR3 DNA reads TGCGCCAGCAGCCAAGGGCTAGCCTGGGACGAGACCCAGTACTTC.

This clone was observed once. The V gene is TRBV9, the J gene TRBJ1-2, with a tentative D call TRBD1 (5 bases). The CDR3 runs 15 residues. Germline V gene data show CDR1 as SGDLS and CDR2 as YYNGEE. The V and J ends lost 3 bases and 2 bases respectively, with 14 bases between them. CDR3 sequence reads: CASSAGPQRNYGYTF. CDR3 DNA sequence: TGTGCCAGCAGCGCGGGACCGCAGAGGAACTATGGCTACACCTTC.

V gene TRBV5-5 combines with J gene TRBJ1-1, with D tentatively TRBD1 (6 bases). The V and J ends lost 1 base and 1 base respectively, with 14 bases between them. The CDR3 spans 16 residues. Germline V gene sequence: CDR1 SGHKS, CDR2 YYEKEE (reference sequence). The CDR3 loop is CASSLPSGGRNTEAFF. Here the CDR3 DNA reads TGTGCCAGCAGCTTGCCCTCGGGGGGCCGGAACACTGAAGCTTTCTTT.

The chain combines TRBV5-1 with TRBJ2-7; 10 bases line up with TRBD2. J lost 2 bases, V lost 0 bases, and 11 bases had no gene match. The CDR3 is 18 residues long. Germline assignment: CDR1 SGHRS and CDR2 YFSETQ. The DNA of the CDR3 is TGCGCCAGCAGCTTGGCCAGTTCCTCCGGGACTAGCGCCTACGAGCAGTACTTC. It yields the protein CASSLASSSGTSAYEQYF.

This rearrangement joins TRBV6-1 to TRBJ2-1, with D unclear. V gave up 4 bases and J gave up 8 bases, with 6 bases separating them. Germline values: CDR1 MNHNS, CDR2 SASEGT. This CDR3 has 11 residues. The CDR3 DNA sequence: TGTGCCAGCAGTGTTAGTTATGAGCAGTTCTTC. Translating gives CASSVSYEQFF.

This sequence joins TRBV27 and TRBJ2-7; 7 nucleotides agree with TRBD1. CDR3 length: 15 residues. J gave up 0 bases and V 5 bases, and 7 bases lay outside the gene matches. The germline V gene encodes CDR1 MNHEY and CDR2 SMNVEV (reference sequence). As DNA, the CDR3 is TGTGCCAGCAGTCTGACAGGGATTAGCTCCTACGAGCAGTACTTC. Encoded protein: CASSLTGISSYEQYF.

V is TRBV6-1 and J is TRBJ2-7; no reliable D call. With 0 bases removed from V and 0 bases from J, the gap between germline ends came to 6 bases. Germline V gene data show CDR1 as MNHNS and CDR2 as SASEGT. The CDR3 is made up of 14 amino acids. The CDR3 sequence is CASSEAGDSYEQYF. CDR3 in DNA: TGTGCCAGCAGTGAAGCTGGGGACTCCTACGAGCAGTACTTC.

V usage is TRBV5-1 and J usage is TRBJ2-5; the D gene is possibly TRBD1 (6 bases). Trimming shortened V by 0 bases and J by 7 bases, and 16 bases separated the two germline ends. This CDR3 contains 15 residues. Germline loops: CDR1 SGHRS, CDR2 YFSETQ. The CDR3 region is CASSLGVHREGTQYF. The CDR3 coding sequence is TGCGCCAGCAGCTTGGGGGTTCACAGGGAAGGGACCCAGTACTTC.

V and J are TRBV7-2 and TRBJ2-5; D might be TRBD1 or TRBD2, each matching 6 bases. Germline V gives CDR1 SGHTA, CDR2 FQGNSA. The V gene lost 5 bases and the J gene lost 5 bases, with 15 bases spanning the gap. The CDR3 sequence is 14 residues long. The CDR3 nucleotides are TGTGCCAGCAGCGCCATGAGGGGGAGGGAGACCCAGTACTTC. It translates to CASSAMRGRETQYF.

The CDR3 sequence is CASSLAFSEQYF. The CDR3 DNA is TGTGCCAGCAGCTTAGCGTTTAGCGAGCAGTACTTC. This chain uses TRBV7-2 with TRBJ2-7; D gene uncertain. Trimming left V 0 bases short and J 6 bases short, with 6 bases between. Germline CDR1 and CDR2: SGHTA and FQGNSA. The CDR3 is 12 residues long.

The chain links TRBV19 to TRBJ2-2; D remains unclear. Germline-derived CDR1 and CDR2 are LNHDA and SQIVND (reference sequence). CDR3 length equals 14 residues. Between the trimmed V and J ends, which lost 10 bases and 2 bases, there was a span of 14 bases. The CDR3 sequence is CATPKDPNTGELFF. In DNA form, the CDR3 reads TGTGCCACCCCTAAGGACCCAAACACCGGGGAGCTGTTTTTT.

The chain couples TRBV7-2 to TRBJ2-3; D gene ambiguous. The germline CDR1 and CDR2 sequences are SGHTA and FQGNSA. The CDR3 totals 15 residues. V lost 0 bases and J 6 bases, leaving 13 bases between the germline ends. The CDR3 bases are TGTGCCAGCAGCTTAGCCCTTTTGGCTGGGGATACGCAGTATTTT. Translation gives CASSLALLAGDTQYF.

The rearrangement links TRBV5-1 to TRBJ2-3; D possibly matches TRBD1 or TRBD2 (5 bases each). V shed 7 bases and J shed 0 bases, with 21 bases lying between them. The CDR3 extends over 17 amino acids. The germline V gene has CDR1 SGHRS and CDR2 YFSETQ. The CDR3 nucleotides read TGCGCCAGCCGACTCACGAGGGGTCCTTATAGCACAGATACGCAGTATTTT. Its translation is CASRLTRGPYSTDTQYF.

The V gene is TRBV9, the J gene TRBJ1-1; 7 bases are shared with TRBD1. Trimming took 6 bases from V and 7 from J; bases not matched to a gene: 12. Germline V gene sequence: CDR1 SGDLS, CDR2 YYNGEE. CDR3 length: 14 amino acids. Written as DNA, the CDR3 is TGTGCCAGCACCCCACTCTACAGGGGTGTTGAAGCTTTCTTT. As protein: CASTPLYRGVEAFF.

With regard to this clone: Other DNA sequences of this sample code for an identical CDR3. This chain connects TRBV28 to TRBJ2-2, with D possibly TRBD1 on 5 matching bases. V was shortened by 3 bases and J by 5 bases, with 7 bases between the two germline ends. The CDR3 is 13 amino acids. Germline V gene lookup returns CDR1 MDHEN and CDR2 SYDVKM. CDR3 sequence (DNA): TGTGCCAGCAGTTTGGGGCAGACCGGGGAGCTGTTTTTT. Its protein product is CASSLGQTGELFF. The full variable domain, with the rest looked up from reference TRBV28 and TRBJ2-2, is DVKVTQSSRYLVKRTGEKVFLECVQDMDHENMFWYRQDPGLGLRLIYFSYDVKMKEKGDIPEGYSVSREKKERFSLILESASTNQTSMYLCASSLGQTGELFFGEGSRLTVL.

The chain joins TRBV27 to TRBJ2-7, with D perhaps TRBD1 or TRBD2 (5 bases each). This CDR3 contains 14 residues. Per the germline V gene, CDR1 is MNHEY and CDR2 is SMNVEV (reference sequence). V shed 5 bases and J shed 0 bases, with 11 bases lying between them. CDR3 in amino acids: CASSNRDGSYEQYF. DNA of the CDR3: TGTGCCAGCAGTAACCGGGACGGCTCCTACGAGCAGTACTTC.

The chain carries TRBV4-1 and TRBJ1-2; D unclear. Per germline, CDR1 MGHRA and CDR2 YSYEKL. The CDR3 has 16 residues. V was cut by 0 bases and J by 0 bases, with 11 bases left in between. CDR3: CASSQDSTAANYGYTF. CDR3 sequence (DNA): TGCGCCAGCAGCCAAGATTCAACAGCAGCTAACTATGGCTACACCTTC.

The rearrangement links TRBV10-3 to TRBJ2-1, with TRBD1 matching over 7 bases. V lost 6 bases to trimming and J lost 0 bases; unmatched junction nucleotides: 2. The CDR3 loop spans 14 amino acids. CDR1 is ENHRY and CDR2 is SYGVKD in the germline V gene. The CDR3 DNA reads as TGTGCCATCAGGGGACAGAGCTCCTACAATGAGCAGTTCTTC. Translation: CAIRGQSSYNEQFF.